This TCR beta chain originates from a study of OX40 agonist ivuxolimab in advanced cancers. Autoimmune disease history or systemic immunosuppression led to patients being barred. Whole-study findings and limits: Undetermined was the antigen specificity of the expanded peripheral T cells.

Using immunoSEQ multiplex PCR, the repertoire was profiled, and TCRdb retains in-frame clones only, with some absent. Of 48,000 or so clones in the sample, roughly 90% were seen once. V shed 2 bases and J shed 3 bases, with 11 bases lying between them. Germline V gives CDR1 MDHEN, CDR2 SYDVKM. The CDR3 length is 15 residues. As regards this clone: Its antigen is unknown.

The specimen was CD4+ or CD8+ T cells sorted from blood, collected in a trial of the OX40 agonist ivuxolimab. The rearrangement links TRBV28 to TRBJ1-5; tentatively, D is TRBD1 (6 bases). The receptor's source is an adult with an advanced solid tumor such as melanoma, head and neck, liver or kidney cancer. CDR3: CASSLNGQINQPQHF. The CDR3, as DNA: TGTGCCAGCAGTTTAAACGGACAGATCAATCAGCCCCAGCATTTT. The whole variable domain, filled in from reference TRBV28 and TRBJ1-5, reads DVKVTQSSRYLVKRTGEKVFLECVQDMDHENMFWYRQDPGLGLRLIYFSYDVKMKEKGDIPEGYSVSREKKERFSLILESASTNQTSMYLCASSLNGQINQPQHFGDGTRLSIL.